This T cell receptor (beta chain) was documented in a study of PD-1 blockade in classical Hodgkin lymphoma. The CDR3 runs 13 residues. Trimming pared 2 bases from V and 8 bases from J, leaving 7 bases between. CDR1 SGHTA and CDR2 FQGTGA come from the germline V gene. Time point noted: cycle 4 day 1 (C4D1), after 6 weeks of nivolumab. Patients all relapsed after autologous stem cell transplantation, and there was variation in brentuximab vedotin exposure. Clones were sequenced by immunoSEQ multiplex PCR, and TCRdb holds only the in-frame ones, with some missing. The sample comprises approximately 21,000 clones, 60% to 80% of which are singletons, and around 21% rests with the top ten.

The TCR was taken from a human donor with classical Hodgkin lymphoma. The specimen was peripheral blood mononuclear cells (PBMCs), collected before the fourth cycle of nivolumab. The chain joins TRBV7-3 to TRBJ1-6; D uncertain. CDR3 loop: CASSLQRDSPLHF. The DNA for the CDR3 is TGTGCCAGCAGCTTACAGAGAGATTCACCCCTCCACTTT.